This T cell receptor beta chain emerged from a study of cytomegalovirus exposure and HLA in healthy donors. There are 14 residues in the CDR3. CDR1 and CDR2 from the germline V gene are MDHEN and SYDVKM. V was cut by 3 bases and J by 5 bases, with 10 bases left in between. Comments on this clone: Its antigen is undetermined.

In the PCR, 60 Vbeta and 13 Jbeta primers were used. Generated by immunoSEQ multiplex PCR, the TCRdb table keeps only in-frame clones and is missing some. The top ten clones hold around 3.5% of a sample with 120,000 or so clones, about four fifths of them seen once. Study-level points and caveats: There were about 160 TCR beta chains listed as cytomegalovirus-associated. Highly shared sequence variants in one cluster were likely a sequencing artifact. Fewer N-insertions (relative to the approximately 700-donor mean) were reportedly seen in an Asian-associated ancestry cluster in a later analysis. V segments that were indistinguishable, TRBV6-2 and TRBV6-3 among them, were omitted from analysis.

The chain has TRBV28 and TRBJ2-2, with a possible D match to TRBD1 (5 bases). The TCR originated in a woman aged 40-49 years in good health and CMV-seropositive. The sequenced material came from PBMCs. CDR3 bases: TGTGCCAGCAGTTTCTCAGGGTCGACCGGGGAGCTGTTTTTT. It translates to CASSFSGSTGELFF.